This TCR beta chain originates from a study of identical twins. The CDR3 spans 16 residues. Germline CDR1 SGHRS, CDR2 YFSETQ. With V trimmed by 4 bases and J by 4 bases, 10 bases remained unmatched. For this clonotype: The antigen remains unidentified.

Study-level results: Out-of-frame alpha sequences common to twins were enriched for low generation probability. Monozygotic twin pairs showed more out-of-frame TCR alpha sharing than models estimated.

TCRdb used MiXCR to reprocess the 5' RACE reads, holding one entry per CDR3 protein. The sample has approximately 600,000 distinct CDR3 sequences; roughly 7.2% are singletons. This sample was shared with a second study, whose subject was yellow fever vaccine responses in identical twins.

The chain employs TRBV5-1 and TRBJ2-7, with 11 nucleotides matching TRBD2. The clonotype originates from a woman aged 18-29 years in good health. Sequencing was done on a sample of PBMCs. In nucleotides, the CDR3 is TGCGCCAGCAGCATCGGGACAGGGACTAGCGGATACGAGCAGTACTTC. As protein: CASSIGTGTSGYEQYF.